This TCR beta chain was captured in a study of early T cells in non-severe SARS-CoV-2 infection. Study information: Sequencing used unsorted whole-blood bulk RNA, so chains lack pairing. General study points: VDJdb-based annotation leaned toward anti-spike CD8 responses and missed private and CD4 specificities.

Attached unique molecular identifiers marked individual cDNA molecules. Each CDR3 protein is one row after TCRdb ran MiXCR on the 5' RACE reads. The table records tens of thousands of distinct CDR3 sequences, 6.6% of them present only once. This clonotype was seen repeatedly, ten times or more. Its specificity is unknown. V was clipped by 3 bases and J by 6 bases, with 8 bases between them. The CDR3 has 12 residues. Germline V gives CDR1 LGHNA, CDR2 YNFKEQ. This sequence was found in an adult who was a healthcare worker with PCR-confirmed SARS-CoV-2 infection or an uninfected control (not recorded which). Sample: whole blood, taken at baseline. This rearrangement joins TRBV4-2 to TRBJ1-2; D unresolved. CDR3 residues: CASSHGPDGYTF. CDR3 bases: TGTGCCAGCAGCCATGGGCCAGATGGCTACACCTTC.